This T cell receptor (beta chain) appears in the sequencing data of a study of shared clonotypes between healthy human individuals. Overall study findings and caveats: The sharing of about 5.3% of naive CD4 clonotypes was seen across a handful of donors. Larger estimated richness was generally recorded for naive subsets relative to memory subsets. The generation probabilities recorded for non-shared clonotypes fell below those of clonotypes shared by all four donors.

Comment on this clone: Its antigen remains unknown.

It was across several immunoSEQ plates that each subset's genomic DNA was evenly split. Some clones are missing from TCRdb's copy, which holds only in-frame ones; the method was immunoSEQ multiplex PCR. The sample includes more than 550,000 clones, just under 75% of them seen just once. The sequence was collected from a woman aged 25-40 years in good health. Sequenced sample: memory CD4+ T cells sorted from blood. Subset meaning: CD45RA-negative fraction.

The CDR3 loop reads CASSYARTSSYEQYF. The CDR3 coding sequence is TGTGCCAGCAGCTACGCTCGGACTAGCAGCTACGAGCAGTACTTC. The chain has TRBV7-2 and TRBJ2-7; 8 bases are a match to TRBD2. The germline CDR1 and CDR2 sequences are SGHTA and FQGNSA. The CDR3 has 15 amino acids. J was trimmed by 3 bases and V by 4 bases; bases with no gene match: 8.